Given below is one T cell receptor (beta chain) in context. It has no known antigen specificity. One base away there is no much larger clone; base qualities are not given. In total, roughly 670 healthy bone marrow donors made up the cohort. Cohort members were all nominally healthy when sampled, although unrecorded immune exposures were likely present. The donor was CMV seropositive and belonged to the group of 250 to 300 seropositive cohort members. Each donor provided a peripheral blood sample, and peripheral blood mononuclear cells were used for TCR beta sequencing. The Qiagen DNeasy Blood Extraction Kit was used to extract genomic DNA from the blood cell samples. This sample was taken from a study of cytomegalovirus exposure and HLA in healthy donors (dated by TCRdb to about 2017). Regarding the research as a whole: An earlier analysis of some 550 of the donors reported roughly 270 Gb of sequence data and some 120 million unique TCR beta sequences from 150 million to 200 million T cells. Roughly 300 gigabases of sequencing data and tens of millions of unique TCR sequences were included in an early release covering 550 to 650 HLA-typed donors. Of the roughly 410 genotyped donors, approximately 81% were placed in the genetic ancestry cluster associated with self-reported Caucasian donors. The study aimed to test whether signatures of past pathogen exposure could be identified by cataloging public T cell receptors. Using immunosequencing, the study profiled T cell repertoires from roughly 650 subjects and related those repertoires to cytomegalovirus serostatus. Along with the approximately 650-subject first cohort, a separate validation cohort of 120 different subjects was used. To predict cytomegalovirus infection status, the study combined high-throughput TCR immunosequencing, statistical association of individual TCRs with disease status, and machine learning. In a later analysis, previously published TCR beta repertoires from 666 donors were re-analyzed and high-resolution HLA genotyping was added so that TCR occurrence patterns could be studied. The later analysis used no new phenotypic data to find candidate immune exposures, relying instead on TCR beta sequences and their occurrence across donors. An earlier analysis of several hundred of the donors applied high-throughput TCR beta sequencing to assess whether each TCR beta V gene segment acted as functional or pseudogenic. Donor age, sex, ethnicity and CMV serostatus were collected together with the repertoire data. Genome-wide SNP genotypes for about three fifths of the 666 donors were used in a later genetic analysis, which treated that subset as a discovery cohort. All discovery cohort repertoires had been generated using a single sequencing platform. HLA typing covered class I and class II loci at four-digit resolution. Typing coverage differed by locus: A, B, C, DRB1 and DQB1 were typed in about 620-640 donors, DQA1 in about 510, DPA1 in around 610, and DPB1 in just under 490. A few DR-DQ haplotypes were treated as single units for association and clustering because of strong linkage in the cohort. On average, roughly 240,000 unique TCR beta nucleotide sequences were sequenced per donor among a few hundred genotyped donors of the cohort, with about 19% of those sequences being non-productive. What the research found in general, with its limitations: A further reported finding was that TCR beta sequences accurately predicted the HLA-A and HLA-B alleles for most subjects in the first cohort. Immune exposure information for the cohort was limited to CMV serostatus. According to a later analysis, TCR association rates differed among HLA loci, with DRB1 alleles showing the most associated TCRs and HLA-C alleles showing the fewest. The 87-base-pair reads could not distinguish some IMGT-functional V segments, including TRBV6-2 and TRBV6-3, so those segments were excluded. Correlated functional status among segregating V segments might reflect linkage disequilibrium, but an unknown experimental factor could not be ruled out. Over 15 rarely observed V segments, including chromosome 9 orphons, were excluded from the earlier analysis of almost 600 of the donors because counts were too low. The presence/absence analyses assumed that sequencing depth was roughly uniform across donors, and that assumption may not be true. A few of the identified cytomegalovirus-associated TCR beta chains were confirmed in vitro to be specific for cytomegalovirus antigens. When HLA alleles, especially DR and DQ, strongly co-occurred, attributing TCR associations to individual alleles was difficult. Most TCR sequences were observed very rarely across donors, whereas some public TCRs were present in many individuals. The authors suggested that the approach could potentially be generalized to other disease states and immunological phenotypes. A later analysis found that most CMV-associated TCR beta chains appeared HLA-restricted, with HLA associations seemingly driven largely by CMV exposure. Compared with the roughly 700-donor mean, donors in an Asian-associated ancestry cluster had fewer N-insertions in productive TCRs, according to a later genetic analysis. An earlier analysis of around 600 of the donors showed that most TCR beta V segments appeared in productive rearrangements either about 90% or about 30% of the time, which broadly matched IMGT annotations. This cohort had only TCR beta chains sequenced, and the lack of alpha or paired-chain data limited which features could be detected. Specific HLA alleles were associated with 18,000 or so TCR beta sequences at a false discovery rate of 0.05 in a later analysis. Cytomegalovirus status was reported to be diagnosed by the classifier with high specificity and sensitivity in both the original and validation cohorts. A cluster of highly shared sequence variants was judged likely to be a technical artifact of the sequencing pipeline. An association between a missense DCLRE1C variant and V-gene and J-gene trimming of TCR beta chains was found in a later genetic analysis and replicated in an independent cohort. The study listed approximately 150 TCR beta chains as associated with cytomegalovirus. In a later analysis, HLA-associated TCR beta chains showed more clonal expansion and lower generation probabilities than non-associated chains that were equally common. Because HLA typing was missing for some donors at each locus, association tests included only the typed subset. According to a later analysis, parvovirus B19, influenza, CMV and Epstein-Barr virus appeared linked to several top co-occurrence clusters.

The CDR3 sequence holds 13 residues, the cysteine and phenylalanine included. Only CDR3 DNA remains: 39 bases, in frame from the first base. Between the V and J ends, shortened by 0 bases and 7 bases respectively, the junction contains 12 bases. The germline V gene encodes CDR1 GTSNPN and CDR2 SVGIG (reference sequence). Preparation of the library involved the immunoSEQ multiplex PCR assay. For the multiplex PCR, a mixture combining 60 forward primers for TCR Vbeta segments and 13 reverse primers for TCR Jbeta segments was used. Amplification of the CDR3 region of rearranged TCR beta genes was performed with a multiplex PCR assay on genomic DNA. Amplified TCR beta libraries were sequenced as 87-base-pair reads on the Illumina HiSeq System. In the authors' own workflow: Across the roughly 640 repertoires, a later analysis counted 80 million or so unique TCR beta chains, approximately 12 million of which were shared by at least two donors. To remove PCR and sequencing errors, raw reads were error-corrected and collapsed into unique sequences using a nearest-neighbor algorithm that merged closely related sequences. To assign V, D and J gene segments, CDR3 sequences were aligned to IMGT reference sequences. Each retained sequence needed at least a six-nucleotide match to both a V gene segment and a J gene segment. Rearrangements were classified as productive when the CDR3 lacked stop codons and remained in frame with V and J, and all other rearrangements were classified as non-productive. CDR3 was defined by IMGT convention, running from the second conserved V-encoded cysteine to the conserved J-encoded phenylalanine. The earlier analysis of around 640 of the donors excluded sequences that lacked an unambiguous match to a single V gene segment. An earlier analysis of fewer than 650 of the donors classified V segments as functional when productive rearrangements were above 56.7% and as segregating when the standard deviation between donors was above 5%. A statistical classification framework was built for diagnosing cytomegalovirus status from the catalog of TCR beta chain sequences. A later analysis assigned V and J genes by comparing TCR nucleotide sequences with IMGT/GENE-DB human TR gene sequences. In a later analysis, CDR3 sequences and most-parsimonious VDJ recombination scenarios were assigned using the TCRdist pipeline. In a later analysis, each TCR beta chain was defined by its CDR3 amino acid sequence together with its V-gene family, and reads without a unique V-gene family were excluded. To address suspected cross-contamination and a sequencing artifact, a later analysis removed under 600 highly shared, low-generation-probability nucleotide sequences. A later analysis calculated a clonal expansion index for each public chain from normalized within-repertoire ranks of inferred template counts. In a later analysis, generation probabilities were computed using a VDJ recombination model fitted to out-of-frame rearrangements, and the results were checked against IGoR. Hypergeometric tests were used in a later analysis to score TCR-TCR, TCR-HLA and TCR-CMV co-occurrence, with a repertoire-size bias correction applied to the TCR pairs. False discovery rates were estimated in a later analysis by permuting HLA or CMV assignments 20 times. In a later analysis, co-occurring TCRs were grouped using DBSCAN, with TCRdist sequence similarity added in when clustering inside HLA-allele-positive subsets. Repertoires with fewer than 30,000 or more than 120,000 public chains were left out of co-occurrence clustering, as were about 5 repertoires with anomalous nucleotide sharing. The clones in this table, taken by TCRdb from immuneACCESS, are in-frame only. Not every clone is retained; where verified, under half of the shortfall comes from an unresolved V gene, and the cause of the rest is unknown. The V and J calls and clone size are taken from that table; D and trimming were inferred from the DNA. The sample yields some 170,000 clones; around 75% were counted once. Of the sample, almost 3% is held by the ten largest clones.

The sequenced sample was PBMCs. The sequence is built from TRBV30 and TRBJ1-1; the D segment cannot be called with confidence. This sequence originates from a woman aged 45-65 years in good health and CMV-seropositive. The CDR3 sequence is CAWSVLSLGEAFF. The bases read TGTGCCTGGAGTGTACTATCCTTGGGTGAAGCTTTCTTT.